This section outlines one TCR beta chain sequence together with its context. The library targeted TCRbeta and was prepared with unique molecular identifiers. TCRdb fed the PCR reads into MiXCR, producing one record per CDR3 protein. The sample yields about 600,000 distinct CDR3 sequences, roughly a tenth seen once. The record originates from a study of T-cell reconstitution after alpha-beta-depleted transplantation in children. The source was PBMCs from the stem cell graft donor, collected from the stem cell graft. This TCR was recovered from a human donor who donated a stem cell graft to a child with acute myeloid leukemia.

This CDR3 reads CASSVGKDWKAYNEQFF. DNA for the CDR3: TGTGCCAGCAGCGTAGGGAAAGACTGGAAGGCCTACAATGAGCAGTTCTTC. The chain combines TRBV9 with TRBJ2-1; no clear D gene. CDR1 and CDR2 (germline): SGDLS, YYNGEE. Trimming cost V 0 bases and J 2 bases, with 15 bases left between them. The CDR3 covers 17 residues.